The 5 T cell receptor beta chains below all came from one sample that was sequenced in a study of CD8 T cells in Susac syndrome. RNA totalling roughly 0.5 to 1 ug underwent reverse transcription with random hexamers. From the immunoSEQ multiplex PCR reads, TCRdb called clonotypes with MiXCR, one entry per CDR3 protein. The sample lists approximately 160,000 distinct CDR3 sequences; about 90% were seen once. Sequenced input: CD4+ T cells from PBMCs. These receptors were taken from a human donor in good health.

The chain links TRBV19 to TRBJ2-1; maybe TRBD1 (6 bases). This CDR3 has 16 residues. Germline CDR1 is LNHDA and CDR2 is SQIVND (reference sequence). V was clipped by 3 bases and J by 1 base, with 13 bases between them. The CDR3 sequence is CASSIGRGLSYNEQFF. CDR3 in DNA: TGTGCCAGTAGTATTGGAAGGGGGTTGTCCTACAATGAGCAGTTCTTC.

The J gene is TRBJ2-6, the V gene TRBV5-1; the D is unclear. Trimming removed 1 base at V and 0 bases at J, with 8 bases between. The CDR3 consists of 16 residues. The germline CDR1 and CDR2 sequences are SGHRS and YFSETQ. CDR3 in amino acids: CASSLQQLSGANVLTF. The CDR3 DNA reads TGCGCCAGCAGCTTGCAGCAACTCTCTGGGGCCAACGTCCTGACTTTC.

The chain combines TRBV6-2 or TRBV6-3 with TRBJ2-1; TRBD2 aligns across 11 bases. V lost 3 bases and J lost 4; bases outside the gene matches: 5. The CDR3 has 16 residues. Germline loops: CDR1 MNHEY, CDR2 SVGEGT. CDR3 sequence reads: CASSYLAGGIYNEQFF. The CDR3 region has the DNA TGTGCCAGCAGTTATCTAGCGGGGGGTATTTACAATGAGCAGTTCTTC.

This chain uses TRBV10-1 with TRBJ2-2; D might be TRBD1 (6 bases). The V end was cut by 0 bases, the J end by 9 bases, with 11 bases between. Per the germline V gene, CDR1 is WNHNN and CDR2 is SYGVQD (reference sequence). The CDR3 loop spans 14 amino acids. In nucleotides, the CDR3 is TGCGCCAGCAGTGAGTCGGCAGGGGCGCGGGAGCTGTTTTTT. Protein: CASSESAGARELFF.

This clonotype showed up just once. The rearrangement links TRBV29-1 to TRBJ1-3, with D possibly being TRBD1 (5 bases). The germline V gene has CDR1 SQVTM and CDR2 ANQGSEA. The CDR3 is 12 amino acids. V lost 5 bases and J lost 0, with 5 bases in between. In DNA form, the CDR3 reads TGCAGCGTTAGGGGCTCTGGAAACACCATATATTTT. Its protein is CSVRGSGNTIYF.